This T cell receptor (beta chain) stems from a study of shared clonotypes between healthy human individuals. Measured with immunoSEQ multiplex PCR; TCRdb has only the in-frame clones, and not every one. The sample records fewer than 1.8 million clones, around 98.5% being singletons. Germline-derived CDR1 and CDR2 are SGHRS and YFSETQ. The CDR3 sequence is 14 residues long. V lost 6 bases to trimming and J lost 2 bases; unmatched junction nucleotides: 7. The V gene is TRBV5-1, the J gene TRBJ2-7, with 8 bases fitting TRBD1. The sequence derives from a man aged 25 to 40 in good health. The specimen was naive CD4+ T cells sorted from blood. Noted subset: CD45RA+ positively selected. This CDR3 is CASNPGTGPYEQYF. In DNA form, the CDR3 reads TGCGCCAGCAATCCTGGGACAGGCCCCTACGAGCAGTACTTC.